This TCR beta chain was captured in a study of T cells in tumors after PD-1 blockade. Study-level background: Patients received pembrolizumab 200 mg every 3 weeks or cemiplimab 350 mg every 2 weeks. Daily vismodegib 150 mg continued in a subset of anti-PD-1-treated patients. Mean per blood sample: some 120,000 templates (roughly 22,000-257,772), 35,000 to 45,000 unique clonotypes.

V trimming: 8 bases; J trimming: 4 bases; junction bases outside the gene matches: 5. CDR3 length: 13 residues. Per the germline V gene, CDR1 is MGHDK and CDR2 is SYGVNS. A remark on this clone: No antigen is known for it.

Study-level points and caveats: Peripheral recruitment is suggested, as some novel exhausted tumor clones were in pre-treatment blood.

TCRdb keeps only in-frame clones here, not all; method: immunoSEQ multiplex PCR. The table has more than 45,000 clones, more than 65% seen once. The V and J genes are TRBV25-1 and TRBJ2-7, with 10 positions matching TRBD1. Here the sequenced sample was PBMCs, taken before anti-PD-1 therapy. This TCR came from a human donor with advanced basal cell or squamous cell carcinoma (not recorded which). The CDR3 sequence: CASVGTGEYEQYF. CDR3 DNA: TGTGCCAGCGTGGGGACAGGGGAGTACGAGCAGTACTTC.